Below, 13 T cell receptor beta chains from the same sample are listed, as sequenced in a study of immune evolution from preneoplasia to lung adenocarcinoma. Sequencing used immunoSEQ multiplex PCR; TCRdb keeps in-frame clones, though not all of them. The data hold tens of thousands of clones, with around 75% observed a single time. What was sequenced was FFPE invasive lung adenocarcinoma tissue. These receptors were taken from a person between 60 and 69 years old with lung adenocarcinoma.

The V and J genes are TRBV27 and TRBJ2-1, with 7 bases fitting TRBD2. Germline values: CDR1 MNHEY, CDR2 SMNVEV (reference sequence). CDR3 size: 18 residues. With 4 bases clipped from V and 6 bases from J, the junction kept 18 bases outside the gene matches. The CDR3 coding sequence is TGTGCCAGCAGTTATGGGCCGGGGAGGGCCGCTACTACCAATGAGCAGTTCTTC. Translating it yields CASSYGPGRAATTNEQFF.

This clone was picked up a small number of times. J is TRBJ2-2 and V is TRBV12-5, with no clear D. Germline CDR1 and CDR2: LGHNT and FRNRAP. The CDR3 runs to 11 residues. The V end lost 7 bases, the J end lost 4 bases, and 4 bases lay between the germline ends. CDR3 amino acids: CASASTGELFF. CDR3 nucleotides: TGTGCTAGTGCCTCCACCGGGGAGCTGTTTTTT.

In DNA form, the CDR3 reads TGCGCCAGCAGTCATAGCAGGGGGCTTTTTCCACATCACTCCGGGGAGCTGTTTTTT. Amino acid sequence: CASSHSRGLFPHHSGELFF. V is TRBV23-1 and J is TRBJ2-2; 8 bases line up with TRBD1. TRBV23-1 is flagged as an ORF with uncertain function. The J segment lost 6 bases and the V segment lost 3 bases, leaving 18 bases of the junction unmatched. This CDR3 region has 19 residues.

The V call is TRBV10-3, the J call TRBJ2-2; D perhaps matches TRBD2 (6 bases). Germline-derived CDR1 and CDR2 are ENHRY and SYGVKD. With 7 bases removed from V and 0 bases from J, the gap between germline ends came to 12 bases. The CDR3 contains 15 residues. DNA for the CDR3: TGTGCCATCAATCTCGGGACTGCGAACACCGGGGAGCTGTTTTTT. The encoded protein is CAINLGTANTGELFF.

As DNA, the CDR3 is TGTGCCAGCACCTACAATGAAGGGACCCAGTACTTC. This encodes CASTYNEGTQYF. This rearrangement joins TRBV7-9 to TRBJ2-5; no reliable D call. Germline lookup yields CDR1 SEHNR and CDR2 FQNEAQ (reference sequence). The CDR3 runs 12 residues. Trimming stripped 7 bases from V and 7 bases from J, with 13 bases between.

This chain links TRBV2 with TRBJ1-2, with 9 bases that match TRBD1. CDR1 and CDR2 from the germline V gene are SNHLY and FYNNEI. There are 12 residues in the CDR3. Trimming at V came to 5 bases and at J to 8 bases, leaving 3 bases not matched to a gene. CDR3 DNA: TGTGCCAGCAGTTGGACAGGGGACGGCTACACCTTC. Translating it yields CASSWTGDGYTF.

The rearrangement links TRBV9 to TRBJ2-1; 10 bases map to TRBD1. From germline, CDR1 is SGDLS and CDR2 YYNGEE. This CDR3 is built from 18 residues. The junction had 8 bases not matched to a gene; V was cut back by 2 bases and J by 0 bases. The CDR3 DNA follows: TGTGCCAGCAGCGTTGGGACAGGGGCGACGATCTCCTACAATGAGCAGTTCTTC. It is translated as CASSVGTGATISYNEQFF. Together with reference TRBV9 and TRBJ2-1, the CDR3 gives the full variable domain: DSGVTQTPKHLITATGQRVTLRCSPRSGDLSVYWYQQSLDQGLQFLIQYYNGEERAKGNILERFSAQQFPDLHSELNLSSLELGDSALYFCASSVGTGATISYNEQFFGPGTRLTVL.

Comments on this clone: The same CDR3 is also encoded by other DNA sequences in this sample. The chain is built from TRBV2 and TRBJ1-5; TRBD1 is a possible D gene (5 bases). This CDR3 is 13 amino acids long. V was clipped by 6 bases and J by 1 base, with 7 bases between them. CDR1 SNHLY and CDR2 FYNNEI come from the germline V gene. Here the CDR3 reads CASSRDSNQPQHF. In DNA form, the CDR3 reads TGTGCCAGCAGCCGGGACAGCAATCAGCCCCAGCATTTT.

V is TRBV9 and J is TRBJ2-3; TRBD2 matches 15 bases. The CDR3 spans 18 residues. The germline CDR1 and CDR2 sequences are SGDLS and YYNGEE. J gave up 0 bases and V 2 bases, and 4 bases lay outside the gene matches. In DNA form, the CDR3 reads TGTGCCAGCAGCGTTGGACTAGCGGGAGGGCCGAGCACAGATACGCAGTATTTT. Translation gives CASSVGLAGGPSTDTQYF. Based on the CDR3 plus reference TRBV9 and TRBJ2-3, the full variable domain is DSGVTQTPKHLITATGQRVTLRCSPRSGDLSVYWYQQSLDQGLQFLIQYYNGEERAKGNILERFSAQQFPDLHSELNLSSLELGDSALYFCASSVGLAGGPSTDTQYFGPGTRLTVL.

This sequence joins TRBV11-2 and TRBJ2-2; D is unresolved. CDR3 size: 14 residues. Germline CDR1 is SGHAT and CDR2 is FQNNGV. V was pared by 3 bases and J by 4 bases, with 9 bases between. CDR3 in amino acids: CASSLLLGTGELFF. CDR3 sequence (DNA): TGTGCCAGCAGCTTGCTTCTCGGCACCGGGGAGCTGTTTTTT.

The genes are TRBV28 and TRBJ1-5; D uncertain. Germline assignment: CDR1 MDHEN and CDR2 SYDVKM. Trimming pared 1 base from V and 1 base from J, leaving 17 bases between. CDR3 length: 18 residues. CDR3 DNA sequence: TGTGCCAGCAGTTTATTAATGGTTGCGACTATAAGCAATCAGCCCCAGCATTTT. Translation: CASSLLMVATISNQPQHF.

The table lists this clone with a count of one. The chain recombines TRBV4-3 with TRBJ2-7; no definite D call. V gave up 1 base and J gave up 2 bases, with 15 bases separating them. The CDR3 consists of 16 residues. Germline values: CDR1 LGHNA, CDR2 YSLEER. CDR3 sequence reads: CASSQGASTCPYEQYF. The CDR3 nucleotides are TGCGCCAGCAGCCAAGGGGCGAGCACATGCCCCTACGAGCAGTACTTC.

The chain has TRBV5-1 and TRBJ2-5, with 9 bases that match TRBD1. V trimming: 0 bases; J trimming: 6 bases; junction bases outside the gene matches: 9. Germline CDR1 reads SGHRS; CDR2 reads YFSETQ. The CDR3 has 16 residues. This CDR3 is CASSLAGGTGTKTQYF. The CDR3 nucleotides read TGCGCCAGCAGCTTGGCCGGCGGGACAGGGACGAAGACCCAGTACTTC.